This passage covers 10 T cell receptor beta chains from one sample sequenced in a study of T cell responses to AZD1222 COVID-19 vaccine. Data came from immunoSEQ multiplex PCR; TCRdb stores just in-frame clones and leaves some out. The sample consists of around 190,000 clones, roughly 90% of them appearing once. Here the sequenced sample was peripheral blood, taken 28 days after the second AZD1222 dose. Receptor source: an adult who received the AZD1222 COVID-19 vaccine.

The sample holds one count of this clone. V and J are TRBV9 and TRBJ1-2; tentative D call: TRBD1 (5 bases). Germline V lookup: CDR1 SGDLS, CDR2 YYNGEE. This CDR3 is built from 14 residues. Trimming stripped 0 bases from V and 3 bases from J, with 9 bases between. This CDR3 is CASSVGGSHYGYTF. The CDR3 DNA reads as TGTGCCAGCAGCGTAGGGGGCTCCCACTATGGCTACACCTTC.

The chain recombines TRBV3-1 (or the pseudogene TRBV3-2) with TRBJ1-5; 7 bases agree with TRBD1. The CDR3 has 18 amino acids. Germline trimming cut 0 bases from V and 0 bases from J; bases unmatched to any gene: 8. Germline V lookup: CDR1 LGHDT, CDR2 YNNKEL (reference sequence). The CDR3 loop is CASSQDPGTAFSNQPQHF. The CDR3, as DNA: TGTGCCAGCAGCCAAGATCCCGGGACAGCTTTTAGCAATCAGCCCCAGCATTTT.

This clone has just one count. The V call is TRBV7-8, the J call TRBJ1-2, with D unresolved. Germline V CDR1 and CDR2: SGHVS, FQNEAQ. Trimming shortened V by 1 base and J by 3 bases, and 3 bases separated the two germline ends. The CDR3 has 12 amino acids. The CDR3 DNA is TGTGCCAGCAGCTTAGACGACTATGGCTACACCTTC. It yields the protein CASSLDDYGYTF.

This CDR3 is CASSLRRLAGELFF. CDR3 sequence (DNA): TGTGCCAGCAGCTTAAGGCGGTTGGCCGGGGAGCTGTTTTTT. The rearrangement joins TRBV7-2 to TRBJ2-2, with no clear D. The CDR3 extends over 14 amino acids. V shed 2 bases and J shed 6 bases, with 10 bases lying between them. Germline assignment: CDR1 SGHTA and CDR2 FQGNSA.

The chain couples TRBV12-3 or TRBV12-4 to TRBJ2-1; no reliable D call. The CDR3 length is 12 residues. V lost 5 bases and J 8 bases, leaving 10 bases between the germline ends. In nucleotides, the CDR3 is TGTGCCAGCAGTCACTACATGGATGAGCAGTTCTTC. Residues: CASSHYMDEQFF.

The chain joins TRBV5-1 to TRBJ1-1; no reliable D call. The CDR3 runs to 13 residues. The V end lost 0 bases, the J end lost 5 bases, and 8 bases lay between the germline ends. CDR1 and CDR2 from the germline V gene are SGHRS and YFSETQ. Written as DNA, the CDR3 is TGCGCCAGCAGCTTGGTCTGGGAGACTGAAGCTTTCTTT. This sequence encodes CASSLVWETEAFF.

This clone was detected a few times. The chain links TRBV29-1 to TRBJ2-7; TRBD1 agrees at 9 bases. The CDR3 spans 13 residues. J gave up 4 bases and V 5 bases, and 6 bases lay outside the gene matches. The V gene's germline CDR1 is SQVTM and CDR2 ANQGSEA. CDR3 nucleotide sequence: TGCAGCGTTTATACAGGGGGCAAGTACGAGCAGTACTTC. Translated: CSVYTGGKYEQYF.

This sequence joins TRBV5-5 and TRBJ2-7; no firm D call. CDR3 size: 15 residues. V lost 0 bases and J 0 bases, leaving 10 bases between the germline ends. CDR1 is SGHKS and CDR2 is YYEKEE in the germline V gene (reference sequence). The CDR3 loop reads CASSLGTLSSYEQYF. In DNA form, the CDR3 reads TGTGCCAGCAGCTTGGGGACGCTGAGCTCCTACGAGCAGTACTTC.

This chain connects TRBV7-9 to TRBJ2-5, with 8 bases identical to TRBD2. Losses at the gene ends were 7 bases for V and 2 bases for J; bases not matched to a gene: 12. This CDR3 comprises 16 residues. Germline-derived CDR1 and CDR2 are SEHNR and FQNEAQ (reference sequence). CDR3 bases: TGTGCCAGCACCCCGCTGGGACTAGAGAGACAAGAGACCCAGTACTTC. This translates into CASTPLGLERQETQYF.

The chain employs TRBV19 and TRBJ2-4; D may be TRBD1 or TRBD2 (6 bases each). CDR3 length: 15 residues. Germline CDR1 LNHDA, CDR2 SQIVND (reference sequence). V lost 6 bases, J lost 0 bases, and 12 bases lay in between. The CDR3 loop is CASRARGVAKNIQYF. CDR3 in DNA: TGTGCCAGTAGAGCAAGGGGGGTAGCCAAAAACATTCAGTACTTC. The complete variable domain, with remaining parts taken from reference TRBV19 and TRBJ2-4, reads DGGITQSPKYLFRKEGQNVTLSCEQNLNHDAMYWYRQDPGQGLRLIYYSQIVNDFQKGDIAEGYSVSREKKESFPLTVTSAQKNPTAFYLCASRARGVAKNIQYFGAGTRLSVL.